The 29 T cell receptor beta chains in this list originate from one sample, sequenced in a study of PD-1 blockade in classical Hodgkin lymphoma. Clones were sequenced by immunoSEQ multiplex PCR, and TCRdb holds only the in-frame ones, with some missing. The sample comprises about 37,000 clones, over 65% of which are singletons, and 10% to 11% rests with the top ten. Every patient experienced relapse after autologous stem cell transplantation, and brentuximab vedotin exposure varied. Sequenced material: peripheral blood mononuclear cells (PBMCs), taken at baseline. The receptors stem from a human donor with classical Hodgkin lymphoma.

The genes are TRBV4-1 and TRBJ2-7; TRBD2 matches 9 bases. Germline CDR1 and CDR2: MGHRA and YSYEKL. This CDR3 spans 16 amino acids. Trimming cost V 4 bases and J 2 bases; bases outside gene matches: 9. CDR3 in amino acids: CASSLPWGGRAYEQYF. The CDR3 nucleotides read TGCGCCAGCAGCCTGCCTTGGGGCGGGAGGGCCTACGAGCAGTACTTC.

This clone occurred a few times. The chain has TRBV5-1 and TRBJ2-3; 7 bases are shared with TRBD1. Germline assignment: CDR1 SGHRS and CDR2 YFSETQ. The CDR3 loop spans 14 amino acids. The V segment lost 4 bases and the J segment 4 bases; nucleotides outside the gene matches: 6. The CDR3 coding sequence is TGCGCCAGCAGCCCACAGGGGTTCCCAGATACGCAGTATTTT. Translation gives CASSPQGFPDTQYF.

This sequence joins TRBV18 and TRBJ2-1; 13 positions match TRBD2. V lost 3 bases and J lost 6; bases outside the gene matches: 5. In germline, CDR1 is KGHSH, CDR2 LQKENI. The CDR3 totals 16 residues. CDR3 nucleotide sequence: TGTGCCAGCTCACCGCGGACTAGCGGGAGTGGCAATGAGCAGTTCTTC. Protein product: CASSPRTSGSGNEQFF.

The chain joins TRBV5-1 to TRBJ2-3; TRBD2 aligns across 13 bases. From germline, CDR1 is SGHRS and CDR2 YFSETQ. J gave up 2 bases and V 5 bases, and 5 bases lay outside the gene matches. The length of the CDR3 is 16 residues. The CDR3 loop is CASRKTSGRPTDTQYF. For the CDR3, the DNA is TGCGCCAGCAGAAAGACTAGCGGGAGGCCCACAGATACGCAGTATTTT.

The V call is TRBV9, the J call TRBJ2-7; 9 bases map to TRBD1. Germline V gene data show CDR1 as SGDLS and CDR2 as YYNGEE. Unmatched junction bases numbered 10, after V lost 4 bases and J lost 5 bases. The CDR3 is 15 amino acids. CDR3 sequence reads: CASSKGTGQSNEQYF. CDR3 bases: TGTGCCAGCAGCAAAGGGACAGGGCAGTCGAACGAGCAGTACTTC.

DNA of the CDR3: TGTGCCAGCAGCCCTTCGGGGGCCAACGTCCTGACTTTC. It is translated as CASSPSGANVLTF. V is TRBV11-3 and J is TRBJ2-6; D is ambiguous. The CDR3 runs 13 residues. Germline V CDR1 and CDR2: SGHNT, YENEEA. The V gene lost 5 bases and the J gene lost 4 bases, with 6 bases spanning the gap.

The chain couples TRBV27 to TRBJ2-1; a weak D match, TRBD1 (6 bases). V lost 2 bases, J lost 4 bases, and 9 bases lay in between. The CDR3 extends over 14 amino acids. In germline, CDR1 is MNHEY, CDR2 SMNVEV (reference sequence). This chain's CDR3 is CASSLGRGYNEQFF. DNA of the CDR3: TGTGCCAGCAGTTTAGGCAGGGGATACAATGAGCAGTTCTTC.

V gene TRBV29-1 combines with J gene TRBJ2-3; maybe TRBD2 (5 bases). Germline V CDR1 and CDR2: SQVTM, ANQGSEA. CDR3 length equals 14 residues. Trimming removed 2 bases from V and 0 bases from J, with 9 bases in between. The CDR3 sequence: CSVELAASTDTQYF. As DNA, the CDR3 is TGCAGCGTTGAACTAGCAGCTAGCACAGATACGCAGTATTTT.

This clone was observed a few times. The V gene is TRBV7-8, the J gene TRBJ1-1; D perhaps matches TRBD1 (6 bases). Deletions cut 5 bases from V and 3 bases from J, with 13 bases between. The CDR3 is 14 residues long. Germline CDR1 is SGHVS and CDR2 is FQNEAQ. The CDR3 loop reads CASSRADSHTEAFF. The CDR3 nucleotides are TGTGCCAGCAGCCGAGCGGACAGCCACACTGAAGCTTTCTTT.

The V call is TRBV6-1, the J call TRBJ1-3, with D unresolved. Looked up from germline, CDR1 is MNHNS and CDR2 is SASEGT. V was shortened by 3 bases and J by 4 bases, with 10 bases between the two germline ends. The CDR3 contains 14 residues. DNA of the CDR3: TGTGCCAGCAGTGAGGATATAGGAGGAAACACCATATATTTT. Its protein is CASSEDIGGNTIYF.

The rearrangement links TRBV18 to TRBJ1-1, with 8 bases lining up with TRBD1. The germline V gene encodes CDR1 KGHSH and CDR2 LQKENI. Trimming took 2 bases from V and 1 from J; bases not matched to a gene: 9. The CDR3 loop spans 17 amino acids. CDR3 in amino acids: CASSPTGQGTTNTEAFF. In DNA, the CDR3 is TGTGCCAGCTCACCAACTGGACAGGGTACCACGAACACTGAAGCTTTCTTT.

The CDR3, as DNA: TGTGCCAGCAGCTTATCCAGAGGGACTGAAGCTTTCTTT. It is translated as CASSLSRGTEAFF. This chain joins TRBV7-9 and TRBJ1-1; D is unclear. Germline V CDR1 and CDR2: SEHNR, FQNEAQ (reference sequence). The CDR3 sequence is 13 residues long. The V and J ends lost 2 bases and 5 bases respectively, with 9 bases between them.

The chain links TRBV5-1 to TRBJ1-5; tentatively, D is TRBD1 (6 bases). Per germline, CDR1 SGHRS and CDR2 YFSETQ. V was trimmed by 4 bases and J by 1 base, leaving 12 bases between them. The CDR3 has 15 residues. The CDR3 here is CASSPEGVSNQPQHF. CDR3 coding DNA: TGCGCCAGCAGCCCTGAGGGGGTAAGCAATCAGCCCCAGCATTTT.

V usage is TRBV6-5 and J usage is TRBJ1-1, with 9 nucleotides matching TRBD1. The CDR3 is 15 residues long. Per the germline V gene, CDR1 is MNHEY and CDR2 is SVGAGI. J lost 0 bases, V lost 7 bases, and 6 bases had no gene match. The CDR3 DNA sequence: TGTGCCAGCACTTTTGGGACAGGGATGAACACTGAAGCTTTCTTT. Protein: CASTFGTGMNTEAFF.

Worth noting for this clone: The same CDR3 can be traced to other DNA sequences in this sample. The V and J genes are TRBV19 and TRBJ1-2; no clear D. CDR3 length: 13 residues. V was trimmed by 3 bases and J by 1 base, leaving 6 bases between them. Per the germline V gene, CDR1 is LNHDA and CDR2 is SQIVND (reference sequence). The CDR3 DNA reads TGTGCCAGTAGTATCGGCTTTAACTATGGCTACACCTTC. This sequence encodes CASSIGFNYGYTF.

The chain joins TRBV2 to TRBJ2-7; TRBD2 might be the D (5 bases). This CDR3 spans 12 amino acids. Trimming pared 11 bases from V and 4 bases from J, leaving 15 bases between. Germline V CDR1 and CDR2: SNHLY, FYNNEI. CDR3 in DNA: TGTGCCGGAGGTTCGTCGGGTTACGAGCAGTACTTC. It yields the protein CAGGSSGYEQYF. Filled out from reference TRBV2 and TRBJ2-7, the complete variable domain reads EPEVTQTPSHQVTQMGQEVILRCVPISNHLYFYWYRQILGQKVEFLVSFYNNEISEKSEIFDDQFSVERPDGSNFTLKIRSTKLEDSAMYFCAGGSSGYEQYFGPGTRLTVT.

This CDR3 is CASSWDAGSGREYF. CDR3 sequence (DNA): TGTGCCAGCAGCTGGGACGCGGGCTCAGGACGAGAGTACTTC. This chain links TRBV6-4 with TRBJ2-4; tentatively, D is TRBD1 or TRBD2 (5 bases each). V dropped 6 bases and J dropped 14 bases, with 23 bases sitting between them. This CDR3 has 14 amino acids. Germline values: CDR1 MRHNA, CDR2 SNTAGT.

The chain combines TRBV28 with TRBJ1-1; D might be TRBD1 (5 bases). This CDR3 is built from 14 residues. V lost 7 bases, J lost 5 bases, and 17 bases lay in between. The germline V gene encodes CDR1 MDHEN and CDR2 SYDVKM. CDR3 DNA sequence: TGTGCCAGCACCAGACCGGGGCTGGGTACTGAAGCTTTCTTT. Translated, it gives CASTRPGLGTEAFF. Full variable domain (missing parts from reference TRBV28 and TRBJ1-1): DVKVTQSSRYLVKRTGEKVFLECVQDMDHENMFWYRQDPGLGLRLIYFSYDVKMKEKGDIPEGYSVSREKKERFSLILESASTNQTSMYLCASTRPGLGTEAFFGQGTRLTVV.

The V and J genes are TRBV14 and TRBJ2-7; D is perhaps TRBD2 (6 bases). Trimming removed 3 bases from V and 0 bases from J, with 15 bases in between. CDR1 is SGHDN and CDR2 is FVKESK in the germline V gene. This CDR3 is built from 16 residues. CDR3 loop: CASSHAGRENSYEQYF. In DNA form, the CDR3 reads TGTGCCAGCAGCCACGCCGGGAGAGAGAACTCCTACGAGCAGTACTTC. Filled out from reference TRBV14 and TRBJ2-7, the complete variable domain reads EAGVTQFPSHSVIEKGQTVTLRCDPISGHDNLYWYRRVMGKEIKFLLHFVKESKQDESGMPNNRFLAERTGGTYSTLKVQPAELEDSGVYFCASSHAGRENSYEQYFGPGTRLTVT.

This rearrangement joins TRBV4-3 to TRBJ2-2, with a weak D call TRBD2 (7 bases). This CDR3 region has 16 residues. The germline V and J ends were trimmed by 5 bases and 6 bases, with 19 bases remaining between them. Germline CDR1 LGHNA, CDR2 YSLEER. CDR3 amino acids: CASSLRGGPASGELFF. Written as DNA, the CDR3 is TGCGCCAGCAGCTTAAGGGGGGGACCGGCATCCGGGGAGCTGTTTTTT.

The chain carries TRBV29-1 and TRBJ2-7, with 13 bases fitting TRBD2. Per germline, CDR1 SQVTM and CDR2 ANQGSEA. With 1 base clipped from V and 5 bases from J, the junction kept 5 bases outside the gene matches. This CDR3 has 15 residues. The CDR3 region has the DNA TGCAGCGTTGAAGGGACTAGCGGGAGTATCGACGAGCAGTACTTC. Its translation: CSVEGTSGSIDEQYF.

The CDR3 DNA reads TGTGCCAGCAGCTTATGGGAGGGTACGAACATTCAGTACTTC. This gives the protein CASSLWEGTNIQYF. This sequence joins TRBV5-5 and TRBJ2-4; 7 positions match TRBD2. This CDR3 region has 14 residues. Germline trimming cut 2 bases from V and 7 bases from J; bases unmatched to any gene: 6. CDR1 and CDR2 from the germline V gene are SGHKS and YYEKEE (reference sequence). Full variable domain (outside the CDR3, taken from reference TRBV5-5 and TRBJ2-4): DAGVTQSPTHLIKTRGQQVTLRCSPISGHKSVSWYQQVLGQGPQFIFQYYEKEERGRGNFPDRFSARQFPNYSSELNVNALLLGDSALYLCASSLWEGTNIQYFGAGTRLSVL.

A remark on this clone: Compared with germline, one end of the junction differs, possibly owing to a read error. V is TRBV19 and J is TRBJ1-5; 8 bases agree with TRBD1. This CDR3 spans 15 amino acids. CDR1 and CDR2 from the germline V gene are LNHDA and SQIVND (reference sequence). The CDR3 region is CASSIGTGSYQPQHF. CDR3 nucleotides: TGTGCCAGTAGTATTGGGACAGGTAGCTATCAGCCCCAGCATTTT.

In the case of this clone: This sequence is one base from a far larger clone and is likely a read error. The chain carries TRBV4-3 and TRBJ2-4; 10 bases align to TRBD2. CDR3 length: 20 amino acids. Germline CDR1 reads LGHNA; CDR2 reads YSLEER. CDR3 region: CASSQDSGASGSSAKNIQCF. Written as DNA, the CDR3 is TGCGCCAGCAGCCAAGATTCCGGGGCTAGCGGGAGTTCAGCCAAAAACATTCAGTGCTTC.

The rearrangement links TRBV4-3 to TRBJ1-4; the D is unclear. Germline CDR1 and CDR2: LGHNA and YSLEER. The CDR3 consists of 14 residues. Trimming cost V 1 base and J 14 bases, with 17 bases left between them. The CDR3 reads CASSQVIDRRNLFF. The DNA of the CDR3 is TGCGCCAGCAGCCAAGTGATCGACCGGAGGAATCTGTTTTTT.

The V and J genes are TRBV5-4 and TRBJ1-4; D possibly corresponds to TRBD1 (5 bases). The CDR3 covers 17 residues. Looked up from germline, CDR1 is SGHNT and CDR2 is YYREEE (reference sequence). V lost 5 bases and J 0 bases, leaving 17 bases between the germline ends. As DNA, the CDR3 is TGTGCCAGCAGACCCGGGGAGGGGCGTGCAACTAATGAAAAACTGTTTTTT. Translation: CASRPGEGRATNEKLFF.

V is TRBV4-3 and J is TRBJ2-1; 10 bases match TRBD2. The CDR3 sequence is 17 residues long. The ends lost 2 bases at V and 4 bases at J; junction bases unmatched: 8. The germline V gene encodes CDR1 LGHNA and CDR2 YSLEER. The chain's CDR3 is CASSQNPGLARYNEQFF. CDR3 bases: TGCGCCAGCAGCCAAAATCCGGGACTAGCGCGGTACAATGAGCAGTTCTTC.

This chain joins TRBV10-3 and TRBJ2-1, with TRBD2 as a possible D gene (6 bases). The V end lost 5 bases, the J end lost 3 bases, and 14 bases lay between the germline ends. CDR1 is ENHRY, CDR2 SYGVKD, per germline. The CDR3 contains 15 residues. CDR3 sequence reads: CAISLQEEGYNEQFF. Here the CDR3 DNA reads TGTGCCATCAGTCTGCAGGAGGAGGGCTACAATGAGCAGTTCTTC.

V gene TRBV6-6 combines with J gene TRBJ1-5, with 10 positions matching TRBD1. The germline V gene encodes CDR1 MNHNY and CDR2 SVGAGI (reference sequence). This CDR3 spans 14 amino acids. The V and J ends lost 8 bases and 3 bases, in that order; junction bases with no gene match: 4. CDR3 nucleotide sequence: TGTGCCAGCCGACAGGGGGCGAACAATCAGCCCCAGCATTTT. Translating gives CASRQGANNQPQHF.